The clone carrying this T cell receptor beta chain was observed a handful of times. The antigen remains undetermined. This sample is part of a study of T cells in Graves' hyperthyroidism and ophthalmopathy. Study-wide findings and caveats: Among thyroid clonotypes expanded above 0.001, most also appeared in blood.

Amplified TCR beta CDR3 regions derived from RNA transcripts. The HTBI primer set was used in a first-round RT-PCR of the TCR CDR3. From the multiplex PCR reads, TCRdb called clonotypes with MiXCR, one entry per CDR3 protein. The sample has around 350,000 distinct CDR3 sequences, approximately 14% seen once. Germline CDR1 and CDR2: SGHTA and FQGTGA. The CDR3 sequence is 15 residues long. Trimming removed 1 base from V and 2 bases from J, with 9 bases in between. This sequence originates from a woman between 18 and 29 years old with Graves' hyperthyroidism that later progressed to Graves' ophthalmopathy. The source material was blood. The chain is built from TRBV7-3 and TRBJ2-1, with D possibly being TRBD2 (6 bases). The CDR3 coding sequence is TGTGCCAGCAGCTTAAACGCGGGACCCTACAATGAGCAGTTCTTC. It is translated as CASSLNAGPYNEQFF.